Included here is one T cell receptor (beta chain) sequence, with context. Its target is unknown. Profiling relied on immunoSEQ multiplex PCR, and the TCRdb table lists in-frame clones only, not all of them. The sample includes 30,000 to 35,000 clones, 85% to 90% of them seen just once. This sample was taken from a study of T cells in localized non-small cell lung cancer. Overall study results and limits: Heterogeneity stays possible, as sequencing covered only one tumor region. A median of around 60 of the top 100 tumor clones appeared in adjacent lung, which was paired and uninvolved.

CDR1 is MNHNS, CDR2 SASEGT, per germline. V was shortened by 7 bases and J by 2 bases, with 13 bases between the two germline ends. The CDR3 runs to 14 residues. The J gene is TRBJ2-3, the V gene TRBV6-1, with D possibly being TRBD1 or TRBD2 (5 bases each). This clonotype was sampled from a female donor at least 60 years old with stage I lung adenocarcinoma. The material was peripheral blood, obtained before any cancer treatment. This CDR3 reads CASTIGAHTDTQYF. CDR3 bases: TGTGCCAGCACTATCGGGGCACACACAGATACGCAGTATTTT.